This TCR beta chain was sequenced during a study of PD-1 blockade in classical Hodgkin lymphoma. As for time point: cycle 4 day 1 (C4D1), after 5 to 7 weeks of nivolumab. Relapse was seen in all patients after autologous stem cell transplantation, and brentuximab vedotin exposure was variable. The method was immunoSEQ multiplex PCR; TCRdb's version includes in-frame clones alone and lacks a portion of them. Of roughly 94,000 clones in the sample, approximately 94% are singletons; the top ten hold about 2%. On this clone itself: What it recognizes is unknown.

Deletions cut 2 bases from V and 1 base from J, with 8 bases between. The CDR3 is made up of 14 amino acids. The germline CDR1 and CDR2 sequences are MGHDK and SYGVNS. Study conclusions and caveats: The origin of the repertoire differences remains undefined, with disease activity or prior therapy as possible causes. TCR diversity at baseline was reported to be reduced in newly diagnosed patients relative to healthy donors. CD4+ TCR diversity, unlike CD8+, rose significantly by C4D1. Complete responders entered with baseline diversity on par with newly diagnosed patients, the results showed.

This rearrangement joins TRBV25-1 to TRBJ1-1; weak D call: TRBD1 (5 bases). This TCR was sampled from a human donor with classical Hodgkin lymphoma. This sample comprised peripheral blood mononuclear cells (PBMCs), obtained before the fourth cycle of nivolumab. The CDR3 region has the DNA TGTGCCAGCAGTGAAGGGCAGGGGAACACTGAAGCTTTCTTT. This translates into CASSEGQGNTEAFF.